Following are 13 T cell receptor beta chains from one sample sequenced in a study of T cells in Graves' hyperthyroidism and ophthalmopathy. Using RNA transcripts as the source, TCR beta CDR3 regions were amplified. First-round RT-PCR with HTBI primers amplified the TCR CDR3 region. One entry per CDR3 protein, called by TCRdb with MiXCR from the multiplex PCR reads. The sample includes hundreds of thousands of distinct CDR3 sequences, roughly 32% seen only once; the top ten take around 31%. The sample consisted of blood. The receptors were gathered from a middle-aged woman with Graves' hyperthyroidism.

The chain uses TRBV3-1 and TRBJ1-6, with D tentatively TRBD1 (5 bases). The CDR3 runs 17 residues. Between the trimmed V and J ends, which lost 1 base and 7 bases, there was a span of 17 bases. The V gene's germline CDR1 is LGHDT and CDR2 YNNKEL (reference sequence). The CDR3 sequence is CASSQVRDLVRNSPLHF. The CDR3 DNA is TGTGCCAGCAGCCAAGTTCGGGACCTTGTAAGGAATTCACCCCTCCACTTT. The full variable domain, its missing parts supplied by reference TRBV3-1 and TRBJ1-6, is DTAVSQTPKYLVTQMGNDKSIKCEQNLGHDTMYWYKQDSKKFLKIMFSYNNKELIINETVPNRFSPKSPDKAHLNLHINSLELGDSAVYFCASSQVRDLVRNSPLHFGNGTRLTVT.

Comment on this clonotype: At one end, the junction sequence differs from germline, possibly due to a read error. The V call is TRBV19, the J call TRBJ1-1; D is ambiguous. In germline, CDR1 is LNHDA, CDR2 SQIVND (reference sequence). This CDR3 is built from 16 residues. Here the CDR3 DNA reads TGTGCCGGTAGCATGAAGATTATAGTTATGAACACTGAAGCTTTCTTT. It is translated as CAGSMKIIVMNTEAFF.

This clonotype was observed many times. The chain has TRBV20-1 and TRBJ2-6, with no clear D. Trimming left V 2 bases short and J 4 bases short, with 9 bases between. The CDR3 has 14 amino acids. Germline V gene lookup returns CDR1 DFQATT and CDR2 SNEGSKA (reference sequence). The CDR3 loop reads CSARPNFGANVLTF. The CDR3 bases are TGCAGTGCTAGACCAAATTTCGGGGCCAACGTCCTGACTTTC.

The CDR3 sequence: CASSYGGAASQETQYF. CDR3 sequence (DNA): TGTGCCAGCAGTTACGGGGGCGCGGCTTCCCAAGAGACCCAGTACTTC. The V call is TRBV6-2 or TRBV6-3, the J call TRBJ2-5, with D perhaps TRBD1 (6 bases). The ends were cut back, 2 bases at V and 1 base at J, with 14 bases in the middle. Germline lookup yields CDR1 MNHEY and CDR2 SVGEGT. This CDR3 is 16 amino acids long.

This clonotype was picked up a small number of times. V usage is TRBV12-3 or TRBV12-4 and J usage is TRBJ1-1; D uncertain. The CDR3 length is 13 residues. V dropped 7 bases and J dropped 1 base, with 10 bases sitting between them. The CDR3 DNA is TGTGCCAGCACCGTGGCCCAGAACACTGAAGCTTTCTTT. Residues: CASTVAQNTEAFF.

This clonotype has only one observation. The CDR3 coding sequence is TGTGCCAGCAACGAGAGGACAGAGACTTACGAGCAGTACTTC. This gives the protein CASNERTETYEQYF. This sequence joins TRBV10-3 and TRBJ2-7; D is possibly TRBD1 (6 bases). Trimming left V 10 bases short and J 4 bases short, with 20 bases between. Germline V gene data show CDR1 as ENHRY and CDR2 as SYGVKD. This CDR3 is built from 14 residues.

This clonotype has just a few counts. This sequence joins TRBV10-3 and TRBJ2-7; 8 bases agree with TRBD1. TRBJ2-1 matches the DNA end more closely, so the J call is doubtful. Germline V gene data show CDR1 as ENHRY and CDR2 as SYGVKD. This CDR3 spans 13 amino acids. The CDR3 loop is CAIGGQADNEQFF. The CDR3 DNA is TGTGCCATCGGGGGACAGGCTGACAATGAGCAGTTCTTC.

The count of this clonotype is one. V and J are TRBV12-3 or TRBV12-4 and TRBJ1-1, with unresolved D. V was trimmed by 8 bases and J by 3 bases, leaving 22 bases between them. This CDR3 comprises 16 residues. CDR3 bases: TGTGCCAGCGACCCGGGAGGGAGGGATTACGACACTGAAGCTTTCTTT. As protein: CASDPGGRDYDTEAFF.

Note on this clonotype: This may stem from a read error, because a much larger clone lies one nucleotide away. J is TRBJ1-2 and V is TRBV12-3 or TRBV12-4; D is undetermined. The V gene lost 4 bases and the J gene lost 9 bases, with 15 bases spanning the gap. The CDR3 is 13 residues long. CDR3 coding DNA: TGTGCCAGCAGTTCATTCGCGGAAGGGAGCTACACCTTC. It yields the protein CASSSFAEGSYTF.

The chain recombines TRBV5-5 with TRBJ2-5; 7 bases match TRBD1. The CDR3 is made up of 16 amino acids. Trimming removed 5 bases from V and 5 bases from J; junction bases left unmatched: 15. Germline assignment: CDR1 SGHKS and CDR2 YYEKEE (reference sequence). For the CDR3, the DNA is TGTGCCAGCAGTCAAACCGGGACAGAATCTAGGGAGACCCAGTACTTC. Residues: CASSQTGTESRETQYF.

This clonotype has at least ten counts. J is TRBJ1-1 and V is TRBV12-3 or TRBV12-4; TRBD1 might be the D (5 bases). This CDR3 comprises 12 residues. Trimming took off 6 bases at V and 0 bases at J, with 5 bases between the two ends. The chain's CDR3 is CASSRVNTEAFF. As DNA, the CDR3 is TGTGCCAGCAGCAGGGTGAACACTGAAGCTTTCTTT.

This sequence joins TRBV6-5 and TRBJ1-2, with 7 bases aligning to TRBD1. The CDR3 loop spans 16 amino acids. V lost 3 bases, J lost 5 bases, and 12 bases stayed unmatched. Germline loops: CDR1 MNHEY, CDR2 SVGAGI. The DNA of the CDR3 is TGTGCCAGCAGTTATGACGGGACAGCCACATTTTATGGCTACACCTTC. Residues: CASSYDGTATFYGYTF.

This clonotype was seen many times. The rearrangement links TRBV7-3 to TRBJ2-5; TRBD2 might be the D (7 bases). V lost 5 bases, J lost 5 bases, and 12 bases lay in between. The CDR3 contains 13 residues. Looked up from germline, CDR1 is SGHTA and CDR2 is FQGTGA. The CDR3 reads CASSRGAEETQYF. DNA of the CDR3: TGTGCCAGCAGCCGGGGGGCGGAGGAGACCCAGTACTTC.